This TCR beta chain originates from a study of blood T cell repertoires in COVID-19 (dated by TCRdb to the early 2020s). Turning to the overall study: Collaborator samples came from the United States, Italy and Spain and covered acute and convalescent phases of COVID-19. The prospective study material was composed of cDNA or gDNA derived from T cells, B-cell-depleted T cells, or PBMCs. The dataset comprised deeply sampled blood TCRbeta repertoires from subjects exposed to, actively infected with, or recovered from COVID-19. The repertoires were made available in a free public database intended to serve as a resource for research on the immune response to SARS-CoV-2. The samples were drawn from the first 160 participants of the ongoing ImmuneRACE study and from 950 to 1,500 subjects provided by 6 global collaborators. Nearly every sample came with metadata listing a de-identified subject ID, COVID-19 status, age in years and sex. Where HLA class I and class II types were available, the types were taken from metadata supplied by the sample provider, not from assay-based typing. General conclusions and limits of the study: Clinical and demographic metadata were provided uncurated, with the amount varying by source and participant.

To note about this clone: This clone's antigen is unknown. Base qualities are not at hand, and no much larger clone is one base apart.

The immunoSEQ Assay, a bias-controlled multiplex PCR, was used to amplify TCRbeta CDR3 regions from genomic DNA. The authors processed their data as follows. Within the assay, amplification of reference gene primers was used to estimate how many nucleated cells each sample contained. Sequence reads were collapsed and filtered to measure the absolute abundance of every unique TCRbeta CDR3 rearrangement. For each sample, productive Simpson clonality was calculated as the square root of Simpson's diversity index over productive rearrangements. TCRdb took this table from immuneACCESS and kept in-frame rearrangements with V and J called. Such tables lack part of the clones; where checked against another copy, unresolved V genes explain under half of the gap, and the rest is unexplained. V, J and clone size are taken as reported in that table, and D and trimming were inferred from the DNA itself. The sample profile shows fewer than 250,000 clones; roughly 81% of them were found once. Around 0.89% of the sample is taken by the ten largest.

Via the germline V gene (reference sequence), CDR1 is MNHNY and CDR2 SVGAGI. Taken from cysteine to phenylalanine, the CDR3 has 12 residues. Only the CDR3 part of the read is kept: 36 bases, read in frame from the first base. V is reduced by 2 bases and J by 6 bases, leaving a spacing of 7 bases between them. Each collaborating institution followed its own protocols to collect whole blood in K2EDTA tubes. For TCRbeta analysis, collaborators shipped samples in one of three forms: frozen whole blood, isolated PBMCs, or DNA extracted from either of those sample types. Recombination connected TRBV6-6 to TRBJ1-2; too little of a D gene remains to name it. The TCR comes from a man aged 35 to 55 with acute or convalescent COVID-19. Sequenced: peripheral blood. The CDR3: CASSYKENGYTF. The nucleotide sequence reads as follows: TGTGCCAGCAGTTACAAGGAGAATGGCTACACCTTC.